These 21 T cell receptor beta chains share one sample of origin, sequenced in a study of blood T cell repertoires in COVID-19. Assay used: immunoSEQ multiplex PCR; TCRdb lists only in-frame clones, some missing. The repertoire consists of 200,000 or so clones, with almost 85% occurring once and the leading ten covering approximately 7.2%. The sample consisted of peripheral blood. Source of these receptors: a human donor with acute or convalescent COVID-19. The donor label of this sample is uncertain.

V gene TRBV27 combines with J gene TRBJ2-3; D is perhaps TRBD2 (5 bases). V was clipped by 6 bases and J by 1 base, with 8 bases between them. Germline V gene data show CDR1 as MNHEY and CDR2 as SMNVEV (reference sequence). The CDR3 length is 13 residues. This CDR3 reads CASRRRGTDTQYF. CDR3 DNA sequence: TGTGCCAGCAGAAGGCGGGGCACAGATACGCAGTATTTT.

The J gene is TRBJ2-1, the V gene TRBV24-1; 16 bases line up with TRBD2. The trim removed 7 bases at V and 5 bases at J, leaving 7 bases unmatched. Germline-derived CDR1 and CDR2 are KGHDR and SFDVKD. The CDR3 is 17 residues long. The CDR3 region has the DNA TGTGCCACCAGCGAGGGACTAGCGGGAGGGCCTCACAATGAGCAGTTCTTC. As protein: CATSEGLAGGPHNEQFF.

The chain employs TRBV5-1 and TRBJ2-3; TRBD2 agrees at 14 bases. Unmatched junction bases numbered 5, after V lost 4 bases and J lost 1 base. The CDR3 consists of 17 residues. The germline CDR1 and CDR2 sequences are SGHRS and YFSETQ. As DNA, the CDR3 is TGCGCCAGCAGCGCGGGACTAGCGGGAGCGGGCACAGATACGCAGTATTTT. As protein: CASSAGLAGAGTDTQYF. Full variable domain (rest looked up from reference TRBV5-1 and TRBJ2-3): KAGVTQTPRYLIKTRGQQVTLSCSPISGHRSVSWYQQTPGQGLQFLFEYFSETQRNKGNFPGRFSGRQFSNSRSEMNVSTLELGDSALYLCASSAGLAGAGTDTQYFGPGTRLTVL.

This clone was seen a few times. This chain links TRBV11-1 with TRBJ2-5; 9 nucleotides align to TRBD2. The CDR3 runs 15 residues. Germline V lookup: CDR1 SGHAT, CDR2 FQDESV (reference sequence). The V segment lost 1 base and the J segment 4 bases; nucleotides outside the gene matches: 4. This CDR3 reads CASSLGLAGLETQYF. CDR3 nucleotides: TGTGCCAGCAGCTTAGGGCTAGCGGGACTAGAGACCCAGTACTTC.

This sequence joins TRBV19 and TRBJ1-1; 9 bases fit TRBD1. Trimming took 6 bases from V and 1 from J; bases not matched to a gene: 3. From germline, CDR1 is LNHDA and CDR2 SQIVND (reference sequence). The CDR3 extends over 14 amino acids. Written as DNA, the CDR3 is TGTGCCAGTAGCCGGGGACAGGGGAACACTGAAGCTTTCTTT. Protein sequence: CASSRGQGNTEAFF.

The J gene is TRBJ1-5, the V gene TRBV28, with D possibly being TRBD1 (5 bases). V was pared by 7 bases and J by 2 bases, with 15 bases between. The CDR3 is made up of 15 amino acids. The germline V gene has CDR1 MDHEN and CDR2 SYDVKM. The CDR3 DNA reads TGTGCCAGCAACTTTGGACAAAGGGGCAATCAGCCCCAGCATTTT. Translating gives CASNFGQRGNQPQHF.

This clone was counted a single time. In DNA form, the CDR3 reads TGCGCCAGCAGTGAAGATAAGGGAGCCGGGGAGCTGTTTTTT. Translating gives CASSEDKGAGELFF. This chain links TRBV10-1 with TRBJ2-2; perhaps TRBD2 as D (5 bases). The V end lost 3 bases, the J end lost 6 bases, and 11 bases lay between the germline ends. This CDR3 region has 14 residues. Germline lookup yields CDR1 WNHNN and CDR2 SYGVQD (reference sequence).

The chain recombines TRBV7-2 with TRBJ2-7, with TRBD1 matching 10 bases. J was trimmed by 6 bases and V by 5 bases; bases with no gene match: 1. The CDR3 is 12 residues long. Per the germline V gene, CDR1 is SGHTA and CDR2 is FQGNSA. CDR3 DNA sequence: TGTGCCAGCAGCCGGGACAGGGGCGAGCAGTACTTC. This encodes CASSRDRGEQYF.

The chain joins TRBV12-3 or TRBV12-4 to TRBJ2-5; D gene uncertain. This CDR3 spans 13 amino acids. Trimming left V 3 bases short and J 2 bases short, with 7 bases between. The CDR3 nucleotides are TGTGCCAGCAGTTTGTACGAGCAAGAGACCCAGTACTTC. This gives the protein CASSLYEQETQYF.

The chain links TRBV2 to TRBJ1-5; D gene ambiguous. This CDR3 region has 13 residues. Germline CDR1 reads SNHLY; CDR2 reads FYNNEI. With 8 bases removed from V and 4 bases from J, the gap between germline ends came to 12 bases. The CDR3, as DNA: TGTGCCAGCGCGGCAGCCCCGAATCAGCCCCAGCATTTT. Amino acids: CASAAAPNQPQHF.

This clone was observed a handful of times. The chain uses TRBV2 and TRBJ1-1; D is uncertain. The CDR3 contains 13 residues. Trimming removed 3 bases from V and 8 bases from J, with 13 bases in between. Germline lookup yields CDR1 SNHLY and CDR2 FYNNEI. CDR3 in amino acids: CASSDQDSEEAFF. In nucleotides, the CDR3 is TGTGCCAGCAGTGATCAGGACTCCGAAGAAGCTTTCTTT.

The chain is built from TRBV5-1 and TRBJ2-7, with D hard to call. V shed 0 bases and J shed 0 bases, with 13 bases lying between them. The germline V gene has CDR1 SGHRS and CDR2 YFSETQ. The CDR3 loop spans 16 amino acids. The chain's CDR3 is CASSLGGAVSSYEQYF. As DNA, the CDR3 is TGCGCCAGCAGCTTGGGCGGAGCTGTAAGCTCCTACGAGCAGTACTTC.

V usage is TRBV4-2 and J usage is TRBJ1-4, with a possible D match to TRBD1 (6 bases). This CDR3 is built from 17 residues. The V and J ends lost 0 bases and 0 bases respectively, with 11 bases between them. Germline V gene sequence: CDR1 LGHNA, CDR2 YNFKEQ. The DNA of the CDR3 is TGTGCCAGCAGCCAAGATAGAGGACAGACAACTAATGAAAAACTGTTTTTT. Amino acid sequence: CASSQDRGQTTNEKLFF.

This clone was seen only a few times. The chain recombines TRBV27 with TRBJ1-1; weak D call: TRBD1 (5 bases). Germline CDR1 is MNHEY and CDR2 is SMNVEV (reference sequence). The CDR3 contains 13 residues. Trimming removed 1 base at V and 8 bases at J, with 11 bases between. The CDR3 DNA is TGTGCCAGCAGTTTATTCCGGGAGGGGGAAGCTTTCTTT. Translating it yields CASSLFREGEAFF.

The genes are TRBV7-3 and TRBJ1-1, with 7 bases that match TRBD1. Germline-derived CDR1 and CDR2 are SGHTA and FQGTGA. V was pared by 9 bases and J by 3 bases, with 7 bases of the junction left unmatched. The CDR3 runs to 13 residues. For the CDR3, the DNA is TGTGCCAGTAAGGAGGGGGCACACACTGAAGCTTTCTTT. Amino acid sequence: CASKEGAHTEAFF. Combining the CDR3 with reference TRBV7-3 and TRBJ1-1 gives the whole variable domain GAGVSQTPSNKVTEKGKYVELRCDPISGHTALYWYRQSLGQGPEFLIYFQGTGAADDSGLPNDRFFAVRPEGSVSTLKIQRTERGDSAVYLCASKEGAHTEAFFGQGTRLTVV.

The V call is TRBV10-1, the J call TRBJ2-7, with a possible D match to TRBD1 (7 bases). The V end lost 0 bases, the J end lost 5 bases, and 11 bases lay between the germline ends. In germline, CDR1 is WNHNN, CDR2 SYGVQD (reference sequence). This CDR3 has 14 amino acids. The CDR3 DNA follows: TGCGCCAGCAGTGAGTCCGCGGGACAGAACGAGCAGTACTTC. Amino acids: CASSESAGQNEQYF.

The genes are TRBV19 and TRBJ1-2; 7 bases map to TRBD1. The V and J ends lost 7 bases and 4 bases, in that order; junction bases with no gene match: 9. The CDR3 consists of 14 residues. CDR1 is LNHDA and CDR2 is SQIVND in the germline V gene (reference sequence). CDR3 in DNA: TGTGCCAGTATTCCACCGGACAGGACCTATGGCTACACCTTC. Its protein product is CASIPPDRTYGYTF.

The chain joins TRBV3-1 (or the pseudogene TRBV3-2) to TRBJ1-1; D uncertain. The V end was cut by 4 bases, the J end by 0 bases, with 9 bases between. The CDR3 extends over 14 amino acids. Germline lookup yields CDR1 LGHDT and CDR2 YNNKEL (reference sequence). CDR3 nucleotide sequence: TGTGCCAGCAGCCGAAATCTATTGAACACTGAAGCTTTCTTT. Its protein is CASSRNLLNTEAFF.

A single count supports this clone. The chain couples TRBV24-1 to TRBJ2-6; D is uncertain. The germline CDR1 and CDR2 sequences are KGHDR and SFDVKD. CDR3 size: 17 residues. V was shortened by 5 bases and J by 1 base, with 14 bases between the two germline ends. This CDR3 reads CATSAIGPGSGANVLTF. The CDR3 DNA reads TGTGCCACCAGTGCCATCGGTCCGGGTTCTGGGGCCAACGTCCTGACTTTC.

This clone was seen a handful of times. CDR3 sequence reads: CASSQDDRFYGYTF. CDR3 nucleotide sequence: TGTGCCAGCAGCCAAGATGACAGGTTTTATGGCTACACCTTC. This chain uses TRBV3-1 (or the pseudogene TRBV3-2) with TRBJ1-2; D is possibly TRBD1 (6 bases). Deletions cut 0 bases from V and 5 bases from J, with 10 bases between. The CDR3 runs 14 residues. The V gene's germline CDR1 is LGHDT and CDR2 YNNKEL (reference sequence).

The V gene is TRBV19, the J gene TRBJ2-1, with TRBD2 matching over 7 bases. V was pared by 5 bases and J by 6 bases, with 10 bases of the junction left unmatched. In germline, CDR1 is LNHDA, CDR2 SQIVND (reference sequence). The CDR3 extends over 15 amino acids. CDR3 amino acids: CASSPRAGETNEQFF. The CDR3 DNA sequence: TGTGCCAGTAGTCCCAGGGCGGGAGAAACCAATGAGCAGTTCTTC.